This T cell receptor (beta chain) is from a study of OX40 agonist ivuxolimab in advanced cancers. Study overall: A mean age of about 56 years, range about 20 to 90, was recorded, and roughly 83% were male.

The method was immunoSEQ multiplex PCR; TCRdb's version includes in-frame clones alone and lacks a portion of them. The data show about 44,000 clones, about 90% seen once. The germline CDR1 and CDR2 sequences are MDHEN and SYDVKM. The CDR3 covers 14 residues. V gave up 3 bases and J gave up 5 bases, with 13 bases separating them. This clone was observed a single time. The source of this sequence is an adult with an advanced solid tumor such as melanoma, head and neck, liver or kidney cancer. The sample here was CD4+ or CD8+ T cells sorted from blood, taken in a trial of the OX40 agonist ivuxolimab. The V and J genes are TRBV28 and TRBJ2-5; D remains ambiguous. CDR3 sequence reads: CASSFPRVHETQYF. In DNA, the CDR3 is TGTGCCAGCAGTTTCCCTAGGGTTCACGAGACCCAGTACTTC. Complete variable domain (other parts from reference TRBV28 and TRBJ2-5): DVKVTQSSRYLVKRTGEKVFLECVQDMDHENMFWYRQDPGLGLRLIYFSYDVKMKEKGDIPEGYSVSREKKERFSLILESASTNQTSMYLCASSFPRVHETQYFGPGTRLLVL.